What follows is one T cell receptor (beta chain) and its context. Its antigen is unknown. The assay was immunoSEQ multiplex PCR, and TCRdb's table has in-frame clones only and misses some. In the table there are some 100,000 clones, 87% of which are singletons. The data stem from a study of T cell responses to AZD1222 COVID-19 vaccine. The study, taken as a whole, reports: The number of AZD1222 recipients seropositive at baseline was only five to seven. Along spike, vaccine-associated CD4 TCRs were found throughout, with dominance at 160-218 and 743-854. The peak T cell response came first, and repertoires were sampled only after it. Close to half of all spike-specific TCRs reportedly target regions of the variants that are unmutated.

J gave up 3 bases and V 2 bases, and 11 bases lay outside the gene matches. Per germline, CDR1 MNHEY and CDR2 SMNVEV (reference sequence). The CDR3 is made up of 17 amino acids. The rearrangement joins TRBV27 to TRBJ2-7; 9 bases align to TRBD2. This clonotype was obtained from an adult in good health. The sample consisted of peripheral blood, taken on day 0 of AZD1222 vaccination. The CDR3 sequence is CASSLGLAGNPNYEQYF. CDR3 coding DNA: TGTGCCAGCAGTTTAGGGCTAGCGGGAAACCCGAACTACGAGCAGTACTTC.